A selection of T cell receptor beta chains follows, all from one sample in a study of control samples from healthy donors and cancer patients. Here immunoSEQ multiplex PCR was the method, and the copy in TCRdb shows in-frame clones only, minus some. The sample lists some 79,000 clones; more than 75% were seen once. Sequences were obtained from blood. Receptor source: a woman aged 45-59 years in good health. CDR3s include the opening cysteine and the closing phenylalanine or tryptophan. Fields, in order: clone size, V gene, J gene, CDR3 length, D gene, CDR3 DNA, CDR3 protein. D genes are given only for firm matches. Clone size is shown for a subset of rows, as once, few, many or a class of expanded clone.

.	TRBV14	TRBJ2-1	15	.	TGTGCCAGCAGCCAAGATCTGCGCCGTCTCGCGGAGCAGTTCTTC	CASSQDLRRLAEQFF
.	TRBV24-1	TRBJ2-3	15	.	TGTGCCACCAGTGTAGGGGCGGGAAGCACAGATACGCAGTATTTT	CATSVGAGSTDTQYF
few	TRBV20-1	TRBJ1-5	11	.	TGCAGTGCTAGCGCCGAGAAGCCCCAGCATTTT	CSASAEKPQHF
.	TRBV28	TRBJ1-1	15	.	TGTGCCAGCAGTTTATCCGGGAGGGCGAACACTGAAGCTTTCTTT	CASSLSGRANTEAFF
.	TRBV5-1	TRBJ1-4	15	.	TGCGCCAGCAGCCGCCAGCCTCAGACTAATGAAAAACTGTTTTTT	CASSRQPQTNEKLFF
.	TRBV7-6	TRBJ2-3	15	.	TGTGCCAGCAGCTTAGCCGTAATGGGCACAGATACGCAGTATTTT	CASSLAVMGTDTQYF
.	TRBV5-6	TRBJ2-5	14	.	TGTGCCAGCAGCTTGTGGCGGGGTATGGAGACCCAGTACTTC	CASSLWRGMETQYF
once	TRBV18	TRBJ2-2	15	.	TGTGCCAGCTCCGAACGGACAATAGACACCGGGGAGCTGTTTTTT	CASSERTIDTGELFF
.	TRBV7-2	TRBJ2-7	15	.	TGTGCCAGCAGCTCTCGACTAGGACGGCGATTAGAGCAGTACTTC	CASSSRLGRRLEQYF
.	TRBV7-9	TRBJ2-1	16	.	TGTGCCAGCAGCGGAACATCGGACTTGGGATACAATGAGCAGTTCTTC	CASSGTSDLGYNEQFF
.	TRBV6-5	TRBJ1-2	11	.	TGTGCCAGCTCCCGGATATATGGCTACACCTTC	CASSRIYGYTF
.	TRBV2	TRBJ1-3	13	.	TGTGCCAGCGGGGAATTCTCTGGAAACACCATATATTTT	CASGEFSGNTIYF
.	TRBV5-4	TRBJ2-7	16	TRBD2	TGTGCCAGCAGCTGGACCCGACTAGCGTACTCCTACGAGCAGTACTTC	CASSWTRLAYSYEQYF
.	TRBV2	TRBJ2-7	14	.	TGTGCCAGCAGGATCTCAGACATCTCCTACGAGCAGTACTTC	CASRISDISYEQYF
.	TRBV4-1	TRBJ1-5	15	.	TGCGCCAGCAGCCAAGGCGGCGGGAGCAATCAGCCCCAGCATTTT	CASSQGGGSNQPQHF
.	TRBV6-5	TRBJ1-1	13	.	TGTGCCAGCATCAGGGTTATGAACACTGAAGCTTTCTTT	CASIRVMNTEAFF
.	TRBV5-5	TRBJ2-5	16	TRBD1	TGTGCCAGCAGCTTGGAGCCGTACAGGGGGTGGGAGACCCAGTACTTC	CASSLEPYRGWETQYF
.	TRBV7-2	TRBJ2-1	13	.	TGTGCCAGCAGTTTTAACAGGGATAATGAGCAGTTCTTC	CASSFNRDNEQFF
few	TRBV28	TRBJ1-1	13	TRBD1	TGTGCCAGCATCCCCACAGGTTGGGGACAGGGTTTCTTT	CASIPTGWGQGFF
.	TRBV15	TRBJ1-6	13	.	TGTGCCACCAGCAGAGATAAGGGATCACCCCTCCACTTT	CATSRDKGSPLHF
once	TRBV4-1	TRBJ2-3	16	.	TGCGCCAGCAGCCAAAGGGGGGGGAGTGGCACAGATACGCAGTATTTT	CASSQRGGSGTDTQYF
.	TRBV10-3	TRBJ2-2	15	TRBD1	TGTGCCATCAGTAGGGAAGGGGGCGACACCGGGGAGCTGTTTTTT	CAISREGGDTGELFF
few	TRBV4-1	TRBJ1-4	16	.	TGCGCCAGCAGCCAAGATAGTAGGGGCATTAATGAAAAACTGTTTTTT	CASSQDSRGINEKLFF
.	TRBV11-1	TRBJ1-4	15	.	TGTGCCAGCAGCCAACCGGGGTCCACTAATGAAAAACTGTTTTTT	CASSQPGSTNEKLFF
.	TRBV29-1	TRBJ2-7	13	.	TGCAGCTTCACGGAGGCAGTCACGAGCGAGCAGTACTTC	CSFTEAVTSEQYF
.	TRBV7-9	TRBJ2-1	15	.	TGTGCCAGCAGATCCTCAGGGAGCTCCTACAATGAGCAGTTCTTC	CASRSSGSSYNEQFF
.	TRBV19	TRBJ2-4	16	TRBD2	TGTGCCAGTAGTATAGGGGGCGGGAGAACCAAAAACATTCAGTACTTC	CASSIGGGRTKNIQYF